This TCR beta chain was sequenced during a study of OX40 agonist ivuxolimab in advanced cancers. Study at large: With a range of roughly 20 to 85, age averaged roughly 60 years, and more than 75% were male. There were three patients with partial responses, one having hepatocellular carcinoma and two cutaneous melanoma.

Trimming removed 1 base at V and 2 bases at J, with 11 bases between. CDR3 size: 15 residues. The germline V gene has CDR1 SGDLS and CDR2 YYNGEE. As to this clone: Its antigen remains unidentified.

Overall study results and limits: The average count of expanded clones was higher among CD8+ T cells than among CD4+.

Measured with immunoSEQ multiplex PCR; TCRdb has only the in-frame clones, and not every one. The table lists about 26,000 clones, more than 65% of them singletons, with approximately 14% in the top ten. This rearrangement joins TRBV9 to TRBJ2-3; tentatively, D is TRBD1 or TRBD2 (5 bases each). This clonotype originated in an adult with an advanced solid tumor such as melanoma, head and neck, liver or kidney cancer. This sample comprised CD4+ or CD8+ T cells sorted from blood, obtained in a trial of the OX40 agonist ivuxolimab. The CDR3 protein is CASSVMGEFTDTQYF. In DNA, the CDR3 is TGTGCCAGCAGCGTAATGGGGGAGTTCACAGATACGCAGTATTTT.